One sample yielded the 32 T cell receptor beta chains listed below, sequenced in a study of cytomegalovirus exposure and HLA in healthy donors. The study ran its PCR with 60 Vbeta and 13 Jbeta primers. This table comes from immunoSEQ multiplex PCR, and its TCRdb copy is limited to in-frame clones, with some not included. Of about 120,000 clones listed, about four fifths are singletons. Sequences were obtained from PBMCs. The source of these receptors is a female donor in good health and CMV-seropositive.

A word on this clone: The sample carries other DNA sequences with the same CDR3. The V call is TRBV19, the J call TRBJ2-7; 12 bases line up with TRBD1. Trimming at V came to 3 bases and at J to 3 bases, leaving 3 bases not matched to a gene. The germline V gene has CDR1 LNHDA and CDR2 SQIVND (reference sequence). The CDR3 spans 15 residues. The CDR3 loop reads CASSMGTGGFYEQYF. The CDR3 region has the DNA TGTGCCAGTAGTATGGGGACAGGGGGCTTCTACGAGCAGTACTTC. The complete variable domain, with remaining parts taken from reference TRBV19 and TRBJ2-7, reads DGGITQSPKYLFRKEGQNVTLSCEQNLNHDAMYWYRQDPGQGLRLIYYSQIVNDFQKGDIAEGYSVSREKKESFPLTVTSAQKNPTAFYLCASSMGTGGFYEQYFGPGTRLTVT.

The gene calls are TRBV6-4 and TRBJ2-3; D remains ambiguous. Germline V CDR1 and CDR2: MRHNA, SNTAGT. CDR3 length equals 12 residues. V lost 5 bases to trimming and J lost 9 bases, with 12 bases between them. The CDR3 DNA reads TGTGCCAGCAGTCTCCGAGGTGGCACGCAGTATTTT. Translating it yields CASSLRGGTQYF.

The chain combines TRBV6-5 with TRBJ1-2, with 9 nucleotides matching TRBD1. Germline-derived CDR1 and CDR2 are MNHEY and SVGAGI. J gave up 8 bases and V 6 bases, and 13 bases lay outside the gene matches. CDR3 length: 15 amino acids. CDR3 residues: CASRTSGTGSLGYTF. DNA of the CDR3: TGTGCCAGCAGGACCTCCGGGACAGGGTCCCTCGGCTACACCTTC.

This clone occurred a few times. The rearrangement uses TRBV11-2 and TRBJ2-1; 13 bases align to TRBD2. Germline CDR1 SGHAT, CDR2 FQNNGV. J gave up 8 bases and V 5 bases, and 9 bases lay outside the gene matches. This CDR3 has 16 amino acids. In DNA, the CDR3 is TGTGCCAGCAGCCCTATCCGACTAGCGGGGGGCTATGAGCAGTTCTTC. This translates into CASSPIRLAGGYEQFF.

The J gene is TRBJ1-1, the V gene TRBV7-3; D might be TRBD1 (5 bases). The CDR3 runs to 16 residues. Germline assignment: CDR1 SGHTA and CDR2 FQGTGA. Trimming shortened V by 1 base and J by 3 bases, and 15 bases separated the two germline ends. The CDR3 loop reads CASSLRGGLLDTEAFF. For the CDR3, the DNA is TGTGCCAGCAGCTTAAGGGGGGGACTTCTGGACACTGAAGCTTTCTTT.

V gene TRBV10-3 combines with J gene TRBJ1-2; D remains ambiguous. CDR3 length: 14 amino acids. Trimming stripped 6 bases from V and 1 base from J, with 12 bases between. Germline CDR1 and CDR2: ENHRY and SYGVKD. For the CDR3, the DNA is TGTGCCATCAGCCACGGACTTAGTAACTATGGCTACACCTTC. Amino acids: CAISHGLSNYGYTF.

V is TRBV2 and J is TRBJ1-2; 10 bases line up with TRBD1. The CDR3 contains 17 residues. Germline V gene lookup returns CDR1 SNHLY and CDR2 FYNNEI. Losses at the gene ends were 6 bases for V and 5 bases for J; bases not matched to a gene: 15. The DNA for the CDR3 is TGTGCCAGCAGGGATCGCGGGTGGACAGGGGGGAGATATGGCTACACCTTC. It codes for CASRDRGWTGGRYGYTF.

The chain employs TRBV7-8 and TRBJ2-3; 10 bases align to TRBD2. V trimming: 4 bases; J trimming: 0 bases; junction bases outside the gene matches: 1. The CDR3 length is 15 residues. Germline V gene lookup returns CDR1 SGHVS and CDR2 FQNEAQ. The CDR3: CASSSLAGSTDTQYF. Here the CDR3 DNA reads TGTGCCAGCAGCTCACTAGCGGGAAGCACAGATACGCAGTATTTT.

This rearrangement joins TRBV6-1 to TRBJ1-1; D may be TRBD1 (5 bases). Germline V lookup: CDR1 MNHNS, CDR2 SASEGT. The CDR3 is made up of 15 amino acids. V dropped 3 bases and J dropped 7 bases, with 18 bases sitting between them. CDR3 sequence (DNA): TGTGCCAGCAGTGAGATCCCACAGGTGGGTGGTGAAGCTTTCTTT. Translating it yields CASSEIPQVGGEAFF.

The rearrangement joins TRBV11-2 to TRBJ2-1; 11 bases fit TRBD2. CDR3 length: 15 amino acids. Trimming cost V 1 base and J 5 bases; bases outside gene matches: 1. CDR1 and CDR2 from the germline V gene are SGHAT and FQNNGV. In DNA, the CDR3 is TGTGCCAGCAGCTTAGTAGCGGGGGGGCACAATGAGCAGTTCTTC. Translating gives CASSLVAGGHNEQFF.

V is TRBV4-1 and J is TRBJ2-7; 7 bases line up with TRBD1. V was clipped by 2 bases and J by 7 bases; unmatched bases: 17. Germline CDR1 reads MGHRA; CDR2 reads YSYEKL. This CDR3 comprises 17 residues. The CDR3 loop is CASSQPGDRPLSGEQYF. As DNA, the CDR3 is TGCGCCAGCAGCCAACCTGGGGACAGACCTCTTTCGGGGGAGCAGTACTTC.

This clone appeared once. The chain links TRBV10-3 to TRBJ1-4; a weak D match, TRBD1 (6 bases). This CDR3 has 14 amino acids. Trimming left V 6 bases short and J 6 bases short, with 14 bases between. Per the germline V gene, CDR1 is ENHRY and CDR2 is SYGVKD. CDR3 residues: CAISAGQRDEKLFF. CDR3 in DNA: TGTGCCATCAGCGCCGGACAGAGAGATGAAAAACTGTTTTTT.

The chain couples TRBV6-5 to TRBJ2-7; perhaps TRBD2 as D (5 bases). The V gene's germline CDR1 is MNHEY and CDR2 SVGAGI. The CDR3 extends over 14 amino acids. The V and J ends lost 0 bases and 3 bases respectively, with 9 bases between them. CDR3 sequence: CASSYSTEGYEQYF. The CDR3 nucleotides are TGTGCCAGCAGTTACTCGACTGAGGGCTACGAGCAGTACTTC.

The rearrangement links TRBV5-1 to TRBJ2-1, with TRBD2 identical over 9 bases. Germline V gives CDR1 SGHRS, CDR2 YFSETQ. CDR3 length equals 16 residues. The V segment lost 4 bases and the J segment 4 bases; nucleotides outside the gene matches: 9. CDR3: CASSLPRLAGYNEQFF. CDR3 nucleotides: TGCGCCAGCAGCCTGCCCCGGCTAGCGGGGTACAATGAGCAGTTCTTC.

The J gene is TRBJ2-2, the V gene TRBV10-1; a possible D gene is TRBD2 (6 bases). The V end was cut by 3 bases, the J end by 4 bases, with 15 bases between. The CDR3 is 16 residues long. Germline V gives CDR1 WNHNN, CDR2 SYGVQD (reference sequence). CDR3 sequence reads: CASSDGGLSSTGELFF. CDR3 in DNA: TGCGCCAGCAGTGACGGGGGACTTTCTAGCACCGGGGAGCTGTTTTTT.

A few counts support this clone. CDR3 coding DNA: TGTGCCAGCAGTTACGGACAGGGGCACTCTGGAAACACCATATATTTT. It specifies CASSYGQGHSGNTIYF. The chain employs TRBV6-6 and TRBJ1-3, with 9 bases lining up with TRBD1. The CDR3 consists of 16 residues. Looked up from germline, CDR1 is MNHNY and CDR2 is SVGAGI (reference sequence). V lost 2 bases to trimming and J lost 0 bases; unmatched junction nucleotides: 2.

V gene TRBV11-2 combines with J gene TRBJ1-3, with 10 bases identical to TRBD1. The CDR3 covers 18 residues. The trim removed 5 bases at V and 3 bases at J, leaving 13 bases unmatched. The germline gives CDR1 SGHAT, CDR2 FQNNGV. The CDR3 DNA reads as TGTGCCAGCAGCCCGCCCGGGACAGGGGCGCTTATTGGAAACACCATATATTTT. This translates into CASSPPGTGALIGNTIYF.

The chain links TRBV6-5 to TRBJ2-5, with 11 bases matching TRBD2. The CDR3 consists of 16 residues. The J segment lost 5 bases and the V segment lost 0 bases, leaving 5 bases of the junction unmatched. The germline V gene has CDR1 MNHEY and CDR2 SVGAGI. Here the CDR3 reads CASSYSLTSGGETQYF. The DNA for the CDR3 is TGTGCCAGCAGTTACTCGTTAACTAGCGGGGGTGAGACCCAGTACTTC.

This chain connects TRBV30 to TRBJ1-1; D gene uncertain. The CDR3 has 13 amino acids. Germline values: CDR1 GTSNPN, CDR2 SVGIG (reference sequence). Trimming shortened V by 0 bases and J by 2 bases, and 7 bases separated the two germline ends. The CDR3 coding sequence is TGTGCCTGGAGTGTAGAGGGTAACACTGAAGCTTTCTTT. Protein product: CAWSVEGNTEAFF.

The chain is built from TRBV5-1 and TRBJ1-2, with 8 bases lining up with TRBD1. CDR1 and CDR2 from the germline V gene are SGHRS and YFSETQ. This CDR3 has 13 amino acids. After removal of 5 bases from V and 5 bases from J, the junction contained 5 bases not matched to a gene. The CDR3 DNA sequence: TGCGCCAGCAGTACGCAGGGGGCATATGGCTACACCTTC. Encoded protein: CASSTQGAYGYTF. The whole variable domain, filled in from reference TRBV5-1 and TRBJ1-2, reads KAGVTQTPRYLIKTRGQQVTLSCSPISGHRSVSWYQQTPGQGLQFLFEYFSETQRNKGNFPGRFSGRQFSNSRSEMNVSTLELGDSALYLCASSTQGAYGYTFGSGTRLTVV.

CDR3 nucleotide sequence: TGTGCCAGTAGTGCGGGACTAGCGGGGAGGGGCAATGAGCAGTTCTTC. Protein: CASSAGLAGRGNEQFF. The chain uses TRBV19 and TRBJ2-1; 13 bases are shared with TRBD2. Losses at the gene ends were 5 bases for V and 6 bases for J; bases not matched to a gene: 7. Germline V CDR1 and CDR2: LNHDA, SQIVND (reference sequence). This CDR3 has 16 residues.

The chain has TRBV2 and TRBJ1-5, with unresolved D. Germline assignment: CDR1 SNHLY and CDR2 FYNNEI. This CDR3 is 15 amino acids long. Trimming took 3 bases from V and 6 from J, leaving 15 bases between them. Here the CDR3 reads CASSERSRISQPQHF. The DNA of the CDR3 is TGTGCCAGCAGTGAGCGGAGTAGGATAAGTCAGCCCCAGCATTTT.

The chain is built from TRBV7-8 and TRBJ1-6, with a possible D match to TRBD1 (5 bases). CDR1 is SGHVS and CDR2 is FQNEAQ in the germline V gene. With 6 bases removed from V and 10 bases from J, the gap between germline ends came to 16 bases. The CDR3 runs 14 residues. The CDR3 sequence is CASSFLGGKSPLHF. The CDR3 DNA follows: TGTGCCAGCAGTTTTTTGGGGGGGAAGTCACCCCTCCACTTT.

The chain links TRBV6-5 to TRBJ1-6, with D maybe TRBD1 (6 bases). V was shortened by 7 bases and J by 8 bases, with 15 bases between the two germline ends. This CDR3 spans 14 amino acids. The V gene's germline CDR1 is MNHEY and CDR2 SVGAGI. CDR3: CASTITAGDSPLHF. The DNA for the CDR3 is TGTGCCAGCACCATCACGGCAGGGGATTCACCCCTCCACTTT.

The chain joins TRBV19 to TRBJ1-1; no clear D gene. CDR1 and CDR2 (germline): LNHDA, SQIVND (reference sequence). Trimming pared 4 bases from V and 0 bases from J, leaving 12 bases between. The CDR3 is 15 residues long. The CDR3 loop reads CASSTRRRMNTEAFF. The DNA for the CDR3 is TGTGCCAGTAGTACCCGACGGAGAATGAACACTGAAGCTTTCTTT.

The chain joins TRBV6-5 to TRBJ1-2; 8 nucleotides line up with TRBD1. Per germline, CDR1 MNHEY and CDR2 SVGAGI. The trim removed 3 bases at V and 8 bases at J, leaving 14 bases unmatched. The CDR3 covers 16 residues. CDR3 bases: TGTGCCAGCAGTTATTCTGAGGACAGGGAAAGAAGGGGCTACACCTTC. This gives the protein CASSYSEDRERRGYTF.

This clone was recorded only once. V is TRBV5-1 and J is TRBJ1-2; D is ambiguous. Germline V lookup: CDR1 SGHRS, CDR2 YFSETQ. The V end was cut by 4 bases, the J end by 2 bases, with 15 bases between. This CDR3 is 15 amino acids long. CDR3 amino acids: CASSIGDEGNYGYTF. CDR3 nucleotides: TGCGCCAGCAGCATCGGAGACGAGGGCAACTATGGCTACACCTTC.

V gene TRBV15 combines with J gene TRBJ1-5; D gene uncertain. CDR3 length equals 14 residues. Trimming cost V 0 bases and J 7 bases, with 10 bases left between them. Germline CDR1 LNHNV, CDR2 YYDKDF (reference sequence). The CDR3 DNA follows: TGTGCCACCAGCAGAGACCCGCGTACCCAGCCCCAGCATTTT. This encodes CATSRDPRTQPQHF.

This chain joins TRBV4-2 and TRBJ1-4, with TRBD1 matching over 10 bases. V gave up 4 bases and J gave up 8 bases; unmatched junction bases: 7. The CDR3 length is 15 residues. The germline gives CDR1 LGHNA, CDR2 YNFKEQ. Here the CDR3 reads CASSPGTGAGEKLFF. For the CDR3, the DNA is TGTGCCAGCAGCCCCGGGACAGGGGCGGGGGAAAAACTGTTTTTT.

J is TRBJ2-7 and V is TRBV7-6; D call uncertain. The CDR3 has 14 residues. Germline loops: CDR1 SGHVS, CDR2 FNYEAQ. Trimming took 0 bases from V and 2 from J, leaving 8 bases between them. CDR3 DNA sequence: TGTGCCAGCAGCTTAGCGGCTGATACCTACGAGCAGTACTTC. It translates to CASSLAADTYEQYF. The full variable domain, with the rest looked up from reference TRBV7-6 and TRBJ2-7, is GAGVSQSPRYKVTKRGQDVALRCDPISGHVSLYWYRQALGQGPEFLTYFNYEAQQDKSGLPNDRFSAERPEGSISTLTIQRTEQRDSAMYRCASSLAADTYEQYFGPGTRLTVT.

This clone appeared a few times. V is TRBV7-2 and J is TRBJ1-1; D might be TRBD1 (6 bases). The CDR3 runs 14 residues. Trimming took 1 base from V and 8 from J, leaving 14 bases between them. Germline V lookup: CDR1 SGHTA, CDR2 FQGNSA. CDR3 coding DNA: TGTGCCAGCAGCTTAGACAGGGCAGGGGTAGAAGCTTTCTTT. This gives the protein CASSLDRAGVEAFF.

CDR3 protein: CASSPTGGDYGYTF. CDR3 nucleotides: TGCGCCAGCAGCCCGACAGGGGGCGACTATGGCTACACCTTC. The chain recombines TRBV5-1 with TRBJ1-2; 10 positions match TRBD1. Trimming cost V 4 bases and J 3 bases; bases outside gene matches: 3. Germline loops: CDR1 SGHRS, CDR2 YFSETQ. The CDR3 is made up of 14 amino acids. The whole variable domain, filled in from reference TRBV5-1 and TRBJ1-2, reads KAGVTQTPRYLIKTRGQQVTLSCSPISGHRSVSWYQQTPGQGLQFLFEYFSETQRNKGNFPGRFSGRQFSNSRSEMNVSTLELGDSALYLCASSPTGGDYGYTFGSGTRLTVV.